The entry below describes one T cell receptor beta chain. Libraries were prepared by immunoSEQ multiplex PCR; TCRdb keeps only in-frame clonotypes and omits some of them. This table holds about 44,000 clones, approximately 95% found once. This specimen belongs to a study of T cell changes during pregnancy in multiple sclerosis. The CDR3 is 16 residues long. Germline-derived CDR1 and CDR2 are KGHSH and LQKENI. With 4 bases removed from V and 1 base from J, the gap between germline ends came to 16 bases. Sequencing was performed on CD4+ T cells from peripheral blood mononuclear cells, taken in the first trimester of pregnancy. The chain joins TRBV18 to TRBJ1-1; D is unclear. The receptor was isolated from a female donor with multiple sclerosis, enrolled in a pregnancy study. The CDR3: CASSLIMWGENTEAFF. The CDR3 nucleotides are TGTGCCAGCTCACTCATAATGTGGGGAGAGAACACTGAAGCTTTCTTT.